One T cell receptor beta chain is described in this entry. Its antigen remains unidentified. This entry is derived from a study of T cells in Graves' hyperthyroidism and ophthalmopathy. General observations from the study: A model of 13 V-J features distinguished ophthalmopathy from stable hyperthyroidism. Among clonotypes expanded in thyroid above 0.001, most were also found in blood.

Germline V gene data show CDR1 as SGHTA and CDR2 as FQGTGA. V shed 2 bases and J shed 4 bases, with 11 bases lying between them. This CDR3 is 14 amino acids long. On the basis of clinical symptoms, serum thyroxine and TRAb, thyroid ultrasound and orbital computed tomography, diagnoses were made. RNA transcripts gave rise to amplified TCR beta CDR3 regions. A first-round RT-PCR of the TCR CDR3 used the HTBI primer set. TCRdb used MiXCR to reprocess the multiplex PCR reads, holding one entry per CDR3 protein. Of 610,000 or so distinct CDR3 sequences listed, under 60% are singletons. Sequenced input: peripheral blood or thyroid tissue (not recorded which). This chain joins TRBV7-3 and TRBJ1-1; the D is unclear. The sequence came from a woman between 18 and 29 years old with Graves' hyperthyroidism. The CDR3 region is CASSLVDSSTEAFF. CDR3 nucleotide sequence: TGTGCCAGCAGCTTAGTAGACTCCAGCACTGAAGCTTTCTTT. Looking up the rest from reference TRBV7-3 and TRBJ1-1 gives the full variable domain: GAGVSQTPSNKVTEKGKYVELRCDPISGHTALYWYRQSLGQGPEFLIYFQGTGAADDSGLPNDRFFAVRPEGSVSTLKIQRTERGDSAVYLCASSLVDSSTEAFFGQGTRLTVV.